Below, 12 T cell receptor beta chains from the same sample are listed, as sequenced in a study of blood T cell repertoires in COVID-19. The repertoire was sequenced with immunoSEQ multiplex PCR; TCRdb's copy has only in-frame clones and lacks some. The table lists about 160,000 clones, 85% to 95% of them singletons. Sequencing was done on a sample of peripheral blood. The receptor source for this set is a woman between 50 and 59 years old with acute or convalescent COVID-19.

This chain uses TRBV12-5 with TRBJ2-1; TRBD1 is a possible D gene (6 bases). Germline V CDR1 and CDR2: LGHNT, FRNRAP. The V and J ends lost 0 bases and 7 bases respectively, with 10 bases between them. CDR3 size: 14 residues. This chain's CDR3 is CASGLVRTVNEQFF. The CDR3 region has the DNA TGTGCTAGTGGTTTGGTTCGGACAGTTAATGAGCAGTTCTTC.

The chain recombines TRBV4-1 with TRBJ1-6; D unclear. Germline V lookup: CDR1 MGHRA, CDR2 YSYEKL. This CDR3 is built from 16 residues. The V and J ends lost 6 bases and 4 bases respectively, with 16 bases between them. This CDR3 reads CASRSIGSAYNSPLHF. The CDR3, as DNA: TGCGCCAGCAGGAGTATCGGGTCGGCGTATAATTCACCCCTCCACTTT.

The rearrangement uses TRBV7-2 and TRBJ2-1; possible D gene TRBD1, 6 bases. Trimming left V 3 bases short and J 6 bases short, with 12 bases between. Germline V gene sequence: CDR1 SGHTA, CDR2 FQGNSA. The CDR3 has 14 amino acids. CDR3 region: CASSLGAGFNEQFF. The CDR3 coding sequence is TGTGCCAGCAGCTTGGGGGCTGGGTTCAATGAGCAGTTCTTC.

The rearrangement links TRBV7-9 to TRBJ1-3; D is unclear. V lost 3 bases to trimming and J lost 8 bases, with 17 bases between them. CDR3 size: 15 residues. Germline V gives CDR1 SEHNR, CDR2 FQNEAQ (reference sequence). CDR3 nucleotides: TGTGCCAGCAGCTTTGGTTGGCAGGATCCGGACACCATATATTTT. Its protein product is CASSFGWQDPDTIYF.

This chain connects TRBV14 to TRBJ1-5; weak D call: TRBD1 (5 bases). The CDR3 spans 17 residues. Germline values: CDR1 SGHDN, CDR2 FVKESK. Trimming took 5 bases from V and 3 from J, leaving 20 bases between them. CDR3 sequence (DNA): TGTGCCAGCAGCTACCCCCGGCACAGGCCACACAATCAGCCCCAGCATTTT. The encoded protein is CASSYPRHRPHNQPQHF.

V and J are TRBV7-9 and TRBJ2-7; no clear D gene. The germline V gene has CDR1 SEHNR and CDR2 FQNEAQ (reference sequence). The germline V and J ends were trimmed by 1 base and 4 bases, with 17 bases remaining between them. The CDR3 is made up of 16 amino acids. The CDR3 loop reads CASSLGPFDTPYEQYF. For the CDR3, the DNA is TGTGCCAGCAGCTTAGGGCCCTTCGACACCCCTTACGAGCAGTACTTC.

The V call is TRBV6-4, the J call TRBJ2-7; tentative D call: TRBD1 (6 bases). Germline CDR1 MRHNA, CDR2 SNTAGT. This CDR3 comprises 15 residues. V dropped 6 bases and J dropped 3 bases, with 18 bases sitting between them. CDR3 nucleotide sequence: TGTGCCAGCAGCCTGAACAGGGATCGGTGCTACGAGCAGTACTTC. It is translated as CASSLNRDRCYEQYF.

This chain uses TRBV7-9 with TRBJ2-7; 7 bases map to TRBD1. V shed 5 bases, J shed 2 bases, and the junction held 12 bases outside the gene matches. The germline gives CDR1 SEHNR, CDR2 FQNEAQ (reference sequence). The CDR3 covers 16 residues. CDR3 region: CASSPETGSLPYEQYF. CDR3 nucleotide sequence: TGTGCCAGCAGCCCTGAGACAGGGTCCCTTCCCTACGAGCAGTACTTC.

The chain's CDR3 is CASSPGLAGDYEQYF. CDR3 nucleotides: TGTGCCAGCAGCCCGGGACTAGCGGGAGATTACGAGCAGTACTTC. The genes are TRBV7-9 and TRBJ2-7; the match to TRBD2 covers 14 bases. Germline-derived CDR1 and CDR2 are SEHNR and FQNEAQ (reference sequence). V trimming: 5 bases; J trimming: 4 bases; junction bases outside the gene matches: 4. The CDR3 spans 15 residues. Full variable domain (remainder filled in from reference TRBV7-9 and TRBJ2-7): DTGVSQNPRHKITKRGQNVTFRCDPISEHNRLYWYRQTLGQGPEFLTYFQNEAQLEKSRLLSDRFSAERPKGSFSTLEIQRTEQGDSAMYLCASSPGLAGDYEQYFGPGTRLTVT.

This rearrangement joins TRBV19 to TRBJ1-2; possible D gene TRBD1, 5 bases. This CDR3 is built from 12 residues. The germline V and J ends were trimmed by 10 bases and 4 bases, with 13 bases remaining between them. Germline V lookup: CDR1 LNHDA, CDR2 SQIVND (reference sequence). The CDR3 loop is CATQQGSYGYTF. The CDR3 bases are TGTGCCACCCAGCAGGGAAGCTATGGCTACACCTTC.

The chain employs TRBV2 and TRBJ1-2, with D possibly matching TRBD1 (5 bases). Per the germline V gene, CDR1 is SNHLY and CDR2 is FYNNEI. The CDR3 has 12 amino acids. V was cut by 3 bases and J by 7 bases, with 9 bases left in between. The DNA of the CDR3 is TGTGCCAGCAGTGACAGGGTCACTGGCTACACCTTC. As protein: CASSDRVTGYTF.

Concerning this clone: Other DNA sequences in the same sample also yield this CDR3. V gene TRBV7-6 combines with J gene TRBJ2-7; 11 bases are a match to TRBD1. The V segment lost 5 bases and the J segment 2 bases; nucleotides outside the gene matches: 2. Germline values: CDR1 SGHVS, CDR2 FNYEAQ. The CDR3 has 14 residues. The CDR3 DNA follows: TGTGCCAGCAGCCCGGGACAGGGGGCCTACGAGCAGTACTTC. This translates into CASSPGQGAYEQYF.